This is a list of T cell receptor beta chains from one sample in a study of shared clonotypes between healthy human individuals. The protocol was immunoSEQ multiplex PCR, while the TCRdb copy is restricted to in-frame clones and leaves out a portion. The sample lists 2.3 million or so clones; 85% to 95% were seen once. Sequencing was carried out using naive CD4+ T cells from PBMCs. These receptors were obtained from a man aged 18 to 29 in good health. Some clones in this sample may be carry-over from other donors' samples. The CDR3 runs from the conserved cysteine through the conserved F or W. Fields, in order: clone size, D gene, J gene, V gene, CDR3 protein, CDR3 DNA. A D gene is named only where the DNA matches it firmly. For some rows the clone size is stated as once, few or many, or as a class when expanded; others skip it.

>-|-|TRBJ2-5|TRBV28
CASSLGGAQETQYF
TGTGCCAGCAGTCTCGGTGGGGCCCAAGAGACCCAGTACTTC
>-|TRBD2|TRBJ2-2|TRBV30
CARRGAGLAGIGELFF
TGTGCCCGCAGGGGGGCGGGACTAGCGGGAATCGGGGAGTTGTTTTTT
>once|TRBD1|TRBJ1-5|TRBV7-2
CASSLVGQNNQPQHF
TGTGCCAGCAGCTTAGTGGGACAGAATAATCAGCCCCAGCATTTT
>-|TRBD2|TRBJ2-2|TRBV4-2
CASSQGTSGANTGELFF
TGTGCCAGCAGCCAAGGGACTAGCGGGGCAAACACCGGGGAGCTGTTTTTT
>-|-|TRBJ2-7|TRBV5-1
CASSTYRSSEQYF
TGCGCCAGCAGCACGTACAGGTCAAGCGAGCAGTACTTC
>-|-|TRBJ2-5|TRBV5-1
CASMRPSAGWETQYF
TGCGCCAGCATGAGACCCAGCGCGGGGTGGGAGACCCAGTACTTC
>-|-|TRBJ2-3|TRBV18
CASSPVSGASNEYF
TGTGCCAGCTCACCAGTTAGCGGAGCCTCCAATGAGTATTTT
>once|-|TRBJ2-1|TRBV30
CAWSSPGSSSYNEQFF
TGTGCCTGGAGCAGCCCGGGATCGAGCTCCTACAATGAGCAGTTCTTC
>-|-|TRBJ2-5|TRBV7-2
CASSSRAQETQYF
TGTGCCAGCAGCTCCAGAGCTCAAGAGACCCAGTACTTC
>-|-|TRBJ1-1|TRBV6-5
CASSYEGPSYTEAFF
TGTGCCAGCAGTTACGAAGGTCCGTCATACACTGAAGCTTTCTTT
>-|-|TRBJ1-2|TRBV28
CASYKGGGYTF
TGTGCTAGCTATAAAGGGGGAGGCTACACCTTC
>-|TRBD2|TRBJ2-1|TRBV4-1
CASSRVSGLAIHNEQFF
TGCGCCAGCAGCCGGGTCTCGGGACTAGCGATTCACAATGAGCAGTTCTTC
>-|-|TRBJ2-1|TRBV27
CASSLAVIYNEQFF
TGTGCCAGCAGTCTGGCGGTTATTTACAATGAGCAGTTCTTC
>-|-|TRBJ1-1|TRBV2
CASVGPLNTEAFF
TGTGCCAGCGTTGGGCCATTGAACACTGAAGCTTTCTTT
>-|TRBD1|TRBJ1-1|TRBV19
CASSSYRGAEAFF
TGTGCCAGTAGTTCTTACAGGGGGGCCGAAGCTTTCTTT
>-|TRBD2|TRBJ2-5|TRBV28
CASSFSSWEGHETQYF
TGTGCCAGCAGTTTCTCTAGTTGGGAGGGCCACGAGACCCAGTACTTC
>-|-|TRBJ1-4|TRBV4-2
CASSPGTRNEKLFF
TGTGCCAGCAGCCCCGGGACACGTAATGAAAAACTGTTTTTT
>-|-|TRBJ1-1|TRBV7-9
CASSFSLPEAFF
TGTGCCAGCAGCTTTTCCCTCCCTGAAGCTTTCTTT
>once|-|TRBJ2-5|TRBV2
CASRGNWGKQETQYF
TGTGCCAGCAGGGGGAATTGGGGGAAACAAGAGACCCAGTACTTC
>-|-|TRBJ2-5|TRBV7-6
CASSLWIGQKETQYF
TGTGCCAGCAGCTTATGGATTGGACAGAAGGAGACCCAGTACTTC
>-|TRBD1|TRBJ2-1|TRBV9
CASSAGQGNEQFF
TGTGCCAGCAGCGCGGGACAGGGGAATGAGCAGTTCTTC
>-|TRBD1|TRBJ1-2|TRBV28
CASSITGANNYGYTF
TGTGCCAGCAGTATTACAGGGGCCAATAACTATGGCTACACCTTC
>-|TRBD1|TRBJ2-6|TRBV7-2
CASSLRTGQVFSGANVLTF
TGTGCCAGCAGCTTACGAACGGGACAGGTCTTCTCTGGGGCCAACGTCCTGACTTTC
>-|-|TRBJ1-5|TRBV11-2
CASSLAGYQPQHF
TGTGCCAGCAGCTTGGCAGGGTACCAGCCCCAGCATTTT
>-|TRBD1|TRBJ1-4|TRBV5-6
CASSVGPRTGRGEKLFF
TGTGCCAGCAGCGTGGGGCCGCGGACAGGGAGAGGTGAAAAACTGTTTTTT
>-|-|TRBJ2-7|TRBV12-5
CASGYGIYDEQYF
TGTGCTAGTGGGTACGGAATCTATGACGAGCAGTACTTC
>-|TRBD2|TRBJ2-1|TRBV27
CASSRGTSGDNEQFF
TGTGCCAGCAGTAGGGGTACTAGCGGAGACAATGAGCAGTTCTTC
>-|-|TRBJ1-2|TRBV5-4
CASSSDSNYGYTF
TGTGCCAGCAGCTCAGACAGCAACTATGGCTACACCTTC
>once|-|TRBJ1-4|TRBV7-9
CASSLMEGRTNEKLFF
TGTGCCAGCAGCTTAATGGAGGGTCGAACTAATGAAAAACTGTTTTTT
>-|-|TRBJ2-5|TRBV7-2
CASSYQRGTETQYF
TGTGCCAGCAGCTACCAGAGGGGAACAGAGACCCAGTACTTC
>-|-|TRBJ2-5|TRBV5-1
CASREGETQYF
TGCGCCAGCCGAGAGGGGGAGACCCAGTACTTC
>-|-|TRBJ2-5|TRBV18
CASSPYQETQYF
TGTGCCAGCTCACCATACCAAGAGACCCAGTACTTC
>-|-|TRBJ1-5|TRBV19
CASNYQGTAWSNQPQHF
TGTGCCAGTAATTACCAGGGTACAGCCTGGAGCAATCAGCCCCAGCATTTT
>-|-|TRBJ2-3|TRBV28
CASSLYARNTDTQYF
TGTGCCAGCAGTTTATATGCTAGGAACACAGATACGCAGTATTTT
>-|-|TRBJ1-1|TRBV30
CAWRSGVAEAFF
TGTGCCTGGAGGTCGGGGGTCGCTGAAGCTTTCTTT
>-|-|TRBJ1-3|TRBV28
CASSLSPPGYSGNTIYF
TGTGCCAGCAGTTTATCCCCCCCCGGTTACTCTGGAAACACCATATATTTT
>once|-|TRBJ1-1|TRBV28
CASSLALGEFTEAFF
TGTGCCAGCAGTTTGGCGCTTGGGGAGTTCACTGAAGCTTTCTTT
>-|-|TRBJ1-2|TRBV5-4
CASSLASMGDYGYTF
TGTGCCAGCAGCTTGGCTTCGATGGGGGACTATGGCTACACCTTC